This TCR beta chain was observed in a study of long-term antiretroviral therapy in people with HIV. Overall study findings and caveats: CDR3 lengths in HIV samples spanned a narrower range than controls. Clones showing expansion before ART dominated the repertoire at all time points.

In germline, CDR1 is SGHRS, CDR2 YFSETQ. The CDR3 totals 15 residues. Trimming pared 0 bases from V and 4 bases from J, leaving 10 bases between. A word on this clone: What it binds is not known.

The immunoSEQ assay was v3.0, run at survey level. Produced via immunoSEQ multiplex PCR; TCRdb's table is partial and in-frame only. The sample holds about 40,000 clones, less than 90% seen once. The sequence was obtained from a woman between 50 and 59 years old with HIV. This specimen was unsorted PBMCs, taken 1.2 years after starting antiretroviral therapy. The chain employs TRBV5-1 and TRBJ2-2; D perhaps matches TRBD2 (7 bases). CDR3 protein: CASSLAGEGTGELFF. The CDR3 nucleotides read TGCGCCAGCAGCTTGGCAGGGGAGGGCACCGGGGAGCTGTTTTTT. The full variable domain, rest sourced from reference TRBV5-1 and TRBJ2-2, is KAGVTQTPRYLIKTRGQQVTLSCSPISGHRSVSWYQQTPGQGLQFLFEYFSETQRNKGNFPGRFSGRQFSNSRSEMNVSTLELGDSALYLCASSLAGEGTGELFFGEGSRLTVL.